A single T cell receptor (beta chain) is shown here with its context. As yet, its antigen is unknown. The unexposed donors gave CD4+ T cells in about 2011-2019, prior to COVID-19. Isolation of CD4+ T cells took place after less than 11 days in culture. Unexposed-donor CD4+ T cells were probed with SARS-CoV-2 S/N and four cold-coronavirus spikes, cells permitting. The data belong to a study of CD4 T cells in relation to SARS-CoV-2 and coronaviruses. Study summary: After roughly 9 days of antigen culture, PBMC TCR beta CDR3s were sequenced.

CDR1 and CDR2 (germline): MNHEY, SMNVEV (reference sequence). V shed 2 bases and J 10 bases; nucleotides not matched to a gene: 5. This CDR3 has 14 residues. TCRdb's table, derived via immunoSEQ multiplex PCR, lists solely in-frame clones and lacks some. The sample records 20,000 to 30,000 clones, 77% being singletons. Sequenced sample: CD4+ T cells from PBMCs, cultured in vitro. This chain links TRBV27 with TRBJ1-4; 9 nucleotides align to TRBD1. The sequence was obtained from a human donor in good health. The CDR3 region has the DNA TGTGCCAGCAGTTTAAGGGGACAGGGCGGAAAACTGTTTTTT. It codes for CASSLRGQGGKLFF.